This is a list of T cell receptor beta chains from one sample in a study of T cell responses to AZD1222 COVID-19 vaccine. Profiled with immunoSEQ multiplex PCR; TCRdb holds only in-frame clones, not every one. Of nearly 110,000 clones in the sample, 90% were seen once. The specimen was peripheral blood, collected on day 0 of AZD1222 vaccination. The receptors come from an adult in good health. Both conserved end residues are part of each CDR3. The order of the fields is clone size, D gene, J gene, V gene, CDR3 DNA, CDR3 protein. The D gene is left open where the match is weak. Size is stated for part of the rows, as once, few or many counts, or as a class when the clone is expanded.

>-|-|TRBJ2-4|TRBV7-8
TGTGCCAGCAGCCCAGAGACCATTCAGTACTTC
CASSPETIQYF
>-|TRBD1|TRBJ1-6|TRBV7-9
TGTGCCAGCAGCCCCGAGGGACAGTCGAATTCACCCCTCCACTTT
CASSPEGQSNSPLHF
>once|-|TRBJ2-7|TRBV28
TGTGCCAGCAGTTTAAGGGGCGCCTACGAGCAGTACTTC
CASSLRGAYEQYF
>-|-|TRBJ1-1|TRBV7-9
TGTGCCAGCAGCTCGGAGGTTGTTGGCTTT
CASSSEVVGF
>-|-|TRBJ2-1|TRBV25-1
TGTGCCAGCAGTGAAGGGAGAGTCAATGAGCAGTTCTTC
CASSEGRVNEQFF
>-|TRBD1|TRBJ1-2|TRBV27
TGTGCCAGCAGTTACCGGGACAGGGGGGGCTACACCTTC
CASSYRDRGGYTF
>-|-|TRBJ1-5|TRBV6-5
TGTGCCAGCACCTCCCGGGCAGGAGGCAATCAGCCCCAGCATTTT
CASTSRAGGNQPQHF
>few|-|TRBJ1-4|TRBV5-5
TGTGCCAGCAGCTTGGAAACATGGACAACAACTAATGAAAAACTGTTTTTT
CASSLETWTTTNEKLFF
>-|-|TRBJ1-1|TRBV25-1
TGTGCCAGCAGTATGAAACAGGGAATCGCTGAAGCTTTCTTT
CASSMKQGIAEAFF
>once|TRBD2|TRBJ2-7|TRBV9
TGTGCCAGCAGCGCCACGGGACTACCCTACGAGCAGTACTTC
CASSATGLPYEQYF
>-|-|TRBJ2-7|TRBV5-1
TGCGCCAGCAGCTCTCCCCGAGAGGCGGGACAGAGTGATCTCGAGCAGTACTTC
CASSSPREAGQSDLEQYF
>-|-|TRBJ2-7|TRBV2
TGTGCCAGCAAAAATTACGTAGCCGCCCACGAGCAGTACTTC
CASKNYVAAHEQYF
>-|TRBD1|TRBJ1-4|TRBV11-2
TGTGCCAGCAGCCCGGGCCGACAGGGGGGACGGGAAAAACTGTTTTTT
CASSPGRQGGREKLFF
>-|-|TRBJ2-2|TRBV5-4
TGTGCCAGCAGCTTCGACAGCCTGGAGCTGTTTTTT
CASSFDSLELFF
>-|-|TRBJ2-3|TRBV24-1
TGTGCCACCAGTGAGGGATCGACAGGCGGGACAGATACGCAGTATTTT
CATSEGSTGGTDTQYF
>-|TRBD2|TRBJ2-7|TRBV10-3
TGTGCCATCAGTGAAAGGACTAGCGGGCCATTCTCCTACGAGCAGTACTTC
CAISERTSGPFSYEQYF
>-|TRBD1|TRBJ2-1|TRBV19
TGTGCCAGTAGTATCGGCGGGACAGGGACTGAGCAGTTCTTC
CASSIGGTGTEQFF
>once|-|TRBJ1-3|TRBV6-6
TGTGCCAGCAGTTACGGAAGTTACTCTGGAAACACCATATATTTT
CASSYGSYSGNTIYF
>-|TRBD2|TRBJ2-7|TRBV4-3
TGCGCCAGCAGCCAAGTGGGGGGGACTAGCGGAACTTACGAGCAGTACTTC
CASSQVGGTSGTYEQYF
>-|TRBD2|TRBJ2-7|TRBV19
TGTGCCAGTAGTACCCGCACTAGCGGGAGGTACGAGCAGTACTTC
CASSTRTSGRYEQYF